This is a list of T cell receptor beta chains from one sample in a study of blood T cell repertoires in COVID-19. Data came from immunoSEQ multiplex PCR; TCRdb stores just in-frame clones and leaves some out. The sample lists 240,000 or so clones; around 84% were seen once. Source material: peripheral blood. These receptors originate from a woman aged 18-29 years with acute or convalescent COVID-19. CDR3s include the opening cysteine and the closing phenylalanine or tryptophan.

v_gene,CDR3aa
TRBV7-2,CASSPRFAEQYF
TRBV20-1,CSARAGVEAFF
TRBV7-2,CASSYRDRGGYTF
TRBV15,CATKDTGSGFGDEKLFF
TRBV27,CASSSLAGGPDEQFF
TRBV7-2,CASSLPSGWRGRQETQYF
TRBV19,CASRKIEVNTEAFF
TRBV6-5,CASSYSADYNEQFF
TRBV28,CASTLATGVMNTEAFF
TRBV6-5,CASRLQGSSTDTQYF
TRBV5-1,CASSSRTGYNEQFF
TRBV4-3,CASSQDPGAGANVLTF
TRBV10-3,CAISDLGQIPEAFF
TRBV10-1,CASSESSGGRGYEQYF
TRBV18,CASSPQLQGGGNVLTF
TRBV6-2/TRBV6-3,CASSYGTGMAGELFF
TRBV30,CAWSVIRGNSPLHF
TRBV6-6,CASSPLISSGRATYEQYF
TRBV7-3,CASSRLDGNEQYF
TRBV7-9,CASSFWQNTEAFF
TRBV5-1,CASSPGGLGNEQFF
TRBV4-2,CASSQLGDRDEKLFF
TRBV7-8,CASSLQGAIAGELFF
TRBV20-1,CSASWRRELFF
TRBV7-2,CASSRYRDFPQFF
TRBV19,CASNKKGGTGRGMVTHEQYF
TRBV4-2,CASSQVLPETQYF
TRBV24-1,CATSPGLAGAEQFF
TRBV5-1,CASSFSLAGDNEQFF
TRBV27,CASSEILTDTQYF
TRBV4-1,CASSLQGGREVWGTGELFF
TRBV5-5,CASSLGQGQGPSETQYF
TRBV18,CASSRDRVNTEAFF
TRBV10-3,CAISEPDRIGWGYTF
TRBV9,CASSPDGTSGHEQYF
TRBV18,CASSPLSDTQYF
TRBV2,CASSEGHSVSYEQYF
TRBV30,CAWSARQGNEETQYF
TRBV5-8,CASSLGGASGNQETQYF
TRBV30,CAWSGTGTGGEKLFF
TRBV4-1,CASSQEGVQPQHF
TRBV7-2,CASTPTGNSNQPQHF
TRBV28,CASSSWTGSRDYGYTF
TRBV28,CASSSIDIAEAFF
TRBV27,CASSQLNSPLHF
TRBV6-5,CASSSSGGEYEQYF
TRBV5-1,CASSLGAEQFF